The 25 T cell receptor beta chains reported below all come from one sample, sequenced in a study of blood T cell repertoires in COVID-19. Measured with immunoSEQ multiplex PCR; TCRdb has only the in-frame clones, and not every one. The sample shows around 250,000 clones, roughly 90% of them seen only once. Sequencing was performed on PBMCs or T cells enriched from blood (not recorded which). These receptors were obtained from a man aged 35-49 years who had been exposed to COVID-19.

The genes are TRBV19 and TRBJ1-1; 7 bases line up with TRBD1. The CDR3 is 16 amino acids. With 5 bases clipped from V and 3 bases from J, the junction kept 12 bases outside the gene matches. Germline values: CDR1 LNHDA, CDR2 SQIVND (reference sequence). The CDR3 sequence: CASSFYRGQGDTEAFF. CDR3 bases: TGTGCCAGTAGTTTTTATAGGGGGCAGGGTGACACTGAAGCTTTCTTT. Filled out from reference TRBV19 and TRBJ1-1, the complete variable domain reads DGGITQSPKYLFRKEGQNVTLSCEQNLNHDAMYWYRQDPGQGLRLIYYSQIVNDFQKGDIAEGYSVSREKKESFPLTVTSAQKNPTAFYLCASSFYRGQGDTEAFFGQGTRLTVV.

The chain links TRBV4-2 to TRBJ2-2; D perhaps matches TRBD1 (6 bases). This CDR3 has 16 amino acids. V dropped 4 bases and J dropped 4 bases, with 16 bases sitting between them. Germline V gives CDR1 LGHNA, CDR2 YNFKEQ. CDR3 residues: CASSPESGESTGELFF. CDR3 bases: TGTGCCAGCAGCCCTGAATCAGGGGAAAGCACCGGGGAGCTGTTTTTT.

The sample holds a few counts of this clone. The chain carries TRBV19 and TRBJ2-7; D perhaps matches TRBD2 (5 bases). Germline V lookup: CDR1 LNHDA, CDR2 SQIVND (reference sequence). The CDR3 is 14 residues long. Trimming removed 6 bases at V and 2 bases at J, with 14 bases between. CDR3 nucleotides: TGTGCCAGTAGCTCATCACCGAGGGCCTACGAGCAGTACTTC. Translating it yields CASSSSPRAYEQYF.

The CDR3: CASRNHRGDTEAFF. The CDR3 region has the DNA TGTGCCAGTAGAAACCACAGGGGTGACACTGAAGCTTTCTTT. V and J are TRBV19 and TRBJ1-1, with 7 bases matching TRBD1. Germline loops: CDR1 LNHDA, CDR2 SQIVND (reference sequence). V lost 6 bases to trimming and J lost 3 bases; unmatched junction nucleotides: 7. The CDR3 extends over 14 amino acids.

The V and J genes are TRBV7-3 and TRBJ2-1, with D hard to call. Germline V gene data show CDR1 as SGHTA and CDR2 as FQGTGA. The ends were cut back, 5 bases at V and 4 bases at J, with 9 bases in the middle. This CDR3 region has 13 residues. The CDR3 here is CASSPIHYNEQFF. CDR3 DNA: TGTGCCAGCAGCCCAATACATTACAATGAGCAGTTCTTC.

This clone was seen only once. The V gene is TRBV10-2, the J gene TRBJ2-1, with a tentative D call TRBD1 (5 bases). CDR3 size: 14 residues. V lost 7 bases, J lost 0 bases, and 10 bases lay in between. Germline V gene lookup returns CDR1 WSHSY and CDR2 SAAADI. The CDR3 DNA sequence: TGCGCCAGCAAGCAGGGCAGCTCCTACAATGAGCAGTTCTTC. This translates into CASKQGSSYNEQFF.

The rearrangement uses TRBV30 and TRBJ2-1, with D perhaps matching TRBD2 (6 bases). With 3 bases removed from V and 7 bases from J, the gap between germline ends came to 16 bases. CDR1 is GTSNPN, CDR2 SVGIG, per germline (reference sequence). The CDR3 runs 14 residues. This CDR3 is CAWRLRGPSNEQFF. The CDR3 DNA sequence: TGTGCCTGGAGATTGCGGGGCCCCTCTAATGAGCAGTTCTTC.

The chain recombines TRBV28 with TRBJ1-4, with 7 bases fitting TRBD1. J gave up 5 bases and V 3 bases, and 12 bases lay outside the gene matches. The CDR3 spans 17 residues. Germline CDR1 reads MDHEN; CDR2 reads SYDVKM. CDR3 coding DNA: TGTGCCAGCAGTTTCTTTGGGCTTGGGACAGACAATGAAAAACTGTTTTTT. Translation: CASSFFGLGTDNEKLFF. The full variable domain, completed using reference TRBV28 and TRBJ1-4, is DVKVTQSSRYLVKRTGEKVFLECVQDMDHENMFWYRQDPGLGLRLIYFSYDVKMKEKGDIPEGYSVSREKKERFSLILESASTNQTSMYLCASSFFGLGTDNEKLFFGSGTQLSVL.

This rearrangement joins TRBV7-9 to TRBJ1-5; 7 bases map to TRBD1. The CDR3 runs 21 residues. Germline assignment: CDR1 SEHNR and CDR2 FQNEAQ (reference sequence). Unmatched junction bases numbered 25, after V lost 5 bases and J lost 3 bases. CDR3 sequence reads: CASSTQTGRSFLGRSNQPQHF. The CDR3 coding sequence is TGTGCCAGCAGCACCCAGACAGGGCGGTCGTTCCTCGGTCGATCCAATCAGCCCCAGCATTTT.

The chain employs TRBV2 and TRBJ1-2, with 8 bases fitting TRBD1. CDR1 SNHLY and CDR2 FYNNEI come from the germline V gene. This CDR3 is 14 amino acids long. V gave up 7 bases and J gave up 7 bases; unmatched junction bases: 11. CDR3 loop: CASTQQGDVGGYTF. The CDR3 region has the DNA TGTGCCAGCACCCAACAGGGGGATGTGGGTGGCTACACCTTC.

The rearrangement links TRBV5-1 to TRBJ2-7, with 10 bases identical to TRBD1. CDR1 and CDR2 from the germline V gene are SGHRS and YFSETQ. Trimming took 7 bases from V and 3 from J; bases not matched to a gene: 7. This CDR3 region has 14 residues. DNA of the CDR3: TGCGCCAGCGGGGCGGGACAGGGGAACTACGAGCAGTACTTC. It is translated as CASGAGQGNYEQYF.

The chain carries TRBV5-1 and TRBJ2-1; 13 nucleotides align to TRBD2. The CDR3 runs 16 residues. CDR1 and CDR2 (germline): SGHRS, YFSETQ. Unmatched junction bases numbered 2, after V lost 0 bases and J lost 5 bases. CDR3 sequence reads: CASSLETSGRNNEQFF. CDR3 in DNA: TGCGCCAGCAGCTTGGAGACTAGCGGGAGGAACAATGAGCAGTTCTTC.

CDR3 in amino acids: CASSDSSGNTIYF. The CDR3 DNA follows: TGTGCCAGCTCTGATAGCTCTGGAAACACCATATATTTT. The chain recombines TRBV18 with TRBJ1-3; D is uncertain. The germline V and J ends were trimmed by 6 bases and 0 bases, with 6 bases remaining between them. Looked up from germline, CDR1 is KGHSH and CDR2 is LQKENI. The CDR3 runs to 13 residues.

The CDR3 DNA reads TGCAGTGCTAGTGGGACTAGCGTAAGCAATGAGCAGTTCTTC. Translation: CSASGTSVSNEQFF. The rearrangement joins TRBV20-1 to TRBJ2-1, with TRBD2 matching 10 bases. The CDR3 runs 14 residues. Per germline, CDR1 DFQATT and CDR2 SNEGSKA (reference sequence). V trimming: 3 bases; J trimming: 6 bases; junction bases outside the gene matches: 5.

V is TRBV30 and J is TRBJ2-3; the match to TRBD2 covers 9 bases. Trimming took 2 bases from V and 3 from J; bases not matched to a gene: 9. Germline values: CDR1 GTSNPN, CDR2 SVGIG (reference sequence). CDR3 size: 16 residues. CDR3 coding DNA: TGTGCCTGGAGTTCCGGGACTAGCCATTTAACAGATACGCAGTATTTT. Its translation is CAWSSGTSHLTDTQYF.

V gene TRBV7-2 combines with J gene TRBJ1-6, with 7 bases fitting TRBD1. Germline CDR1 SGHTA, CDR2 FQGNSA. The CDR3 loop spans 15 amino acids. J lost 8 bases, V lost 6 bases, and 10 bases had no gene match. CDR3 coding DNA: TGTGCCAGCAGTTCCGGGACAGTAATTGATTCACCCCTCCACTTT. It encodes CASSSGTVIDSPLHF.

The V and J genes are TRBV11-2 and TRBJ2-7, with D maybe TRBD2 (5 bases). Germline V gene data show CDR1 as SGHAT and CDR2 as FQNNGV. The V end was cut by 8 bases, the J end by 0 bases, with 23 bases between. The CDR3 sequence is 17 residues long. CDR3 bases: TGTGCCAGCCATTCATACCAGTCGGGATCCAGCTCCTACGAGCAGTACTTC. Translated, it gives CASHSYQSGSSSYEQYF.

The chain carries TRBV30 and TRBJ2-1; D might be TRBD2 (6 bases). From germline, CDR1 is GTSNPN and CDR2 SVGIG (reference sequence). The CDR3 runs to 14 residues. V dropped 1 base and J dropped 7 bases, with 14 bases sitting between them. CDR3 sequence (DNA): TGTGCCTGGAGTGGTATCGGGAGTTTAAATGAGCAGTTCTTC. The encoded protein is CAWSGIGSLNEQFF.

The CDR3 sequence: CASSQVRGPNSPLHF. CDR3 nucleotides: TGCGCCAGCAGCCAAGTCAGGGGCCCCAATTCACCCCTCCACTTT. The gene calls are TRBV4-1 and TRBJ1-6; D might be TRBD1 (6 bases). The CDR3 is made up of 15 amino acids. V lost 1 base and J 7 bases, leaving 11 bases between the germline ends. Germline V gives CDR1 MGHRA, CDR2 YSYEKL.

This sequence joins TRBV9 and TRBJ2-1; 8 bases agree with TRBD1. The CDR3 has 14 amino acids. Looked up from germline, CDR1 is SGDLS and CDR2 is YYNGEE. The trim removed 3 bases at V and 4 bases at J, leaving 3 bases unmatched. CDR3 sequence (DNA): TGTGCCAGCAGCGGGACAGGGCCTTACAATGAGCAGTTCTTC. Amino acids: CASSGTGPYNEQFF.

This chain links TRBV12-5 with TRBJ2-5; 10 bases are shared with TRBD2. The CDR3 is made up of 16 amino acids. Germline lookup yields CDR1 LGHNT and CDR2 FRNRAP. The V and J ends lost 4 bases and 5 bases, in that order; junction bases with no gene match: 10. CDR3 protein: CASGSYLAGVGETQYF. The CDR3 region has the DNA TGTGCTAGTGGTTCCTACCTAGCGGGAGTAGGGGAGACCCAGTACTTC.

CDR3 residues: CASSYSKLASGSQETQYF. The CDR3, as DNA: TGTGCCAGCAGTTACTCGAAATTGGCTAGCGGATCCCAAGAGACCCAGTACTTC. The chain is built from TRBV6-2 or TRBV6-3 and TRBJ2-5; the match to TRBD2 covers 7 bases. Trimming removed 0 bases from V and 1 base from J; junction bases left unmatched: 11. Germline assignment: CDR1 MNHEY and CDR2 SVGEGT. The CDR3 has 18 residues.

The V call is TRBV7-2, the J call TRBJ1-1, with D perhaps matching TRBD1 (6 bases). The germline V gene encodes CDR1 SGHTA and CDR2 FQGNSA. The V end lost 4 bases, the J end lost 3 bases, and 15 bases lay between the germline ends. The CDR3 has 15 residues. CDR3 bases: TGTGCCAGCAGCTGGAAGACAGGTCTCCACACTGAAGCTTTCTTT. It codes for CASSWKTGLHTEAFF.

The CDR3 DNA is TGTGCCATCAGTGAGTCGACGGCAGGGGATGGCTACACCTTC. The encoded protein is CAISESTAGDGYTF. The chain has TRBV10-3 and TRBJ1-2, with D maybe TRBD1 (6 bases). V lost 0 bases and J lost 6, with 11 bases in between. CDR1 is ENHRY, CDR2 SYGVKD, per germline. The CDR3 runs to 14 residues.

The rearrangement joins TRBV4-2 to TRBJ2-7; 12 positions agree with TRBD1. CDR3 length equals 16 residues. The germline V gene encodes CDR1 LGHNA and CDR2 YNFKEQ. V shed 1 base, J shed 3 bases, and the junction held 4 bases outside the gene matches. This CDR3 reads CASSQAGTGGVYEQYF. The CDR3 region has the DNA TGTGCCAGCAGCCAAGCCGGGACAGGGGGCGTCTACGAGCAGTACTTC.